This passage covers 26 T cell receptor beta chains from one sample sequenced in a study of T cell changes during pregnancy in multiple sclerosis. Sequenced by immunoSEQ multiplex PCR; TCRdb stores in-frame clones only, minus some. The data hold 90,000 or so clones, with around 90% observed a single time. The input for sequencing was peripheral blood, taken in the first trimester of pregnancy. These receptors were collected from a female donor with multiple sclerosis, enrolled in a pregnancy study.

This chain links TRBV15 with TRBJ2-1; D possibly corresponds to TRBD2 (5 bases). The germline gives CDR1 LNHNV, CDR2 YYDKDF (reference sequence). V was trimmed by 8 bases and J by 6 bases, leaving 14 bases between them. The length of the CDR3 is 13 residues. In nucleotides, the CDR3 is TGTGCCACCGCCGTCGCAGGACTCAATGAGCAGTTCTTC. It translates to CATAVAGLNEQFF.

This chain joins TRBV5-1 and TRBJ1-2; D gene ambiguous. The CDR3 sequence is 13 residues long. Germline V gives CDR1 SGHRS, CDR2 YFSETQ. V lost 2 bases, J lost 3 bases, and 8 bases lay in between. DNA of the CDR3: TGCGCCAGCAGCTTTGACGGGGACTATGGCTACACCTTC. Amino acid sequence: CASSFDGDYGYTF.

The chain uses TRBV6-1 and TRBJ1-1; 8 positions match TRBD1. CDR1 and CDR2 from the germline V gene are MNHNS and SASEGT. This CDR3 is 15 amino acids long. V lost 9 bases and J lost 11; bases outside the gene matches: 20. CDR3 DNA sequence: TGTGCCAGTGGAGCTCTGGCAGGGGGCGCAAACAGGGCTTTCTTT. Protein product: CASGALAGGANRAFF.

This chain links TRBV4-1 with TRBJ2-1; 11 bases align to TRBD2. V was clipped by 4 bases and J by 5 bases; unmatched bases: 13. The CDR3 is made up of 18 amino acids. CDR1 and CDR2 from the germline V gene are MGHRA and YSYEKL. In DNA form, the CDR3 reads TGCGCCAGCAGCCGCCTACTAGCGGGAGTGAGGAGGGACAATGAGCAGTTCTTC. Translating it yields CASSRLLAGVRRDNEQFF.

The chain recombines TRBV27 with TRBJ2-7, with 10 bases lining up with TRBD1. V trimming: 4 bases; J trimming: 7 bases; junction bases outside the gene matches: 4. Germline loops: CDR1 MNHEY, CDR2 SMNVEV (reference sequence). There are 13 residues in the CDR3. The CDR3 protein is CASSYDRGQEQYF. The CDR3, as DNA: TGTGCCAGCAGTTACGACAGGGGGCAAGAGCAGTACTTC.

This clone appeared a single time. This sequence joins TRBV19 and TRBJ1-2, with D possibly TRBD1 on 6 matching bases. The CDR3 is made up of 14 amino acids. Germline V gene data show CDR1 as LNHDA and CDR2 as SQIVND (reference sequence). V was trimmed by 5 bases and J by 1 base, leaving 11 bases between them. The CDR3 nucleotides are TGTGCCAGTAGTCCATACAGGGATAACTATGGCTACACCTTC. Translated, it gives CASSPYRDNYGYTF.

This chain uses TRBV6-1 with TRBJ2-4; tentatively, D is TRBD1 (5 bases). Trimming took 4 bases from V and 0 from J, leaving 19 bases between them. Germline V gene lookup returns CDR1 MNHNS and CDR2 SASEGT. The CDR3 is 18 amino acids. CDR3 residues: CASSASRDSALAKNIQYF. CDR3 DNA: TGTGCCAGCAGTGCTAGTCGCGACAGCGCCCTAGCCAAAAACATTCAGTACTTC.

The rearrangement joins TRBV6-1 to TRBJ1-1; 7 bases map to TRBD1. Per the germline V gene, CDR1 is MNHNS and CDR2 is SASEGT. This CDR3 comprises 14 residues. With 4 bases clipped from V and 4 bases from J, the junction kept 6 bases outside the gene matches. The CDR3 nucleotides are TGTGCCAGCAGTGCTAGACAGGGCGGCACTGAAGCTTTCTTT. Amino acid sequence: CASSARQGGTEAFF.

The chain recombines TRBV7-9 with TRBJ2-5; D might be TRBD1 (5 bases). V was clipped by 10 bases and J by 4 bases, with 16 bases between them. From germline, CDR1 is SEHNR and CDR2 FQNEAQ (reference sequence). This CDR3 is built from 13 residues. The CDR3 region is CATQRGLGETQYF. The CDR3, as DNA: TGTGCCACCCAAAGGGGTTTAGGAGAGACCCAGTACTTC.

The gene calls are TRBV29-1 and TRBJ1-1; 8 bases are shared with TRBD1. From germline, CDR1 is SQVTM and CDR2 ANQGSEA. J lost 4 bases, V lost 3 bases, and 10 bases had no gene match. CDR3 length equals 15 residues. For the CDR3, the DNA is TGCAGCGTTGAGGTGACAGGGGTGTGGGGCACTGAAGCTTTCTTT. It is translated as CSVEVTGVWGTEAFF.

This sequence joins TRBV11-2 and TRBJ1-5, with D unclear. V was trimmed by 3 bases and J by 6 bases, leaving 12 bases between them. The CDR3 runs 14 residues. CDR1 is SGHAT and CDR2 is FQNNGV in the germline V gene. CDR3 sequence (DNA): TGTGCCAGCAGCTTTTCGGGGAGCGGTCAGCCCCAGCATTTT. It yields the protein CASSFSGSGQPQHF.

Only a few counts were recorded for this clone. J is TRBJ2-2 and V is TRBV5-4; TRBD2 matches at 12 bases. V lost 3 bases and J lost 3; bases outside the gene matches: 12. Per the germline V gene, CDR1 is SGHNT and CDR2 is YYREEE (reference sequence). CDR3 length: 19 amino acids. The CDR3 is CASSWGRRLAGEYTGELFF. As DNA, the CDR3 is TGTGCCAGCAGCTGGGGACGTAGACTAGCGGGAGAGTACACCGGGGAGCTGTTTTTT. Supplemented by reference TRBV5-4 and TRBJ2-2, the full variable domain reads ETGVTQSPTHLIKTRGQQVTLRCSSQSGHNTVSWYQQALGQGPQFIFQYYREEENGRGNFPPRFSGLQFPNYSSELNVNALELDDSALYLCASSWGRRLAGEYTGELFFGEGSRLTVL.

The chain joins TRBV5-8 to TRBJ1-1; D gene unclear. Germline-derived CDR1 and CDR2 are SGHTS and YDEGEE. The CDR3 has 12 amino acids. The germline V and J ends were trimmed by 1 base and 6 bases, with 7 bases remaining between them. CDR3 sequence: CASSLINPEAFF. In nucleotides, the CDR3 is TGTGCCAGCAGCTTGATTAATCCTGAAGCTTTCTTT.

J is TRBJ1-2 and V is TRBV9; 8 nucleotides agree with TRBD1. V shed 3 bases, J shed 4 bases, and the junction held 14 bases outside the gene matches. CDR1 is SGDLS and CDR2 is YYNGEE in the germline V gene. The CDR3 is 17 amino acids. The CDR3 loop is CASSGDVDRGPLYGYTF. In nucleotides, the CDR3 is TGTGCCAGCAGCGGTGACGTCGACAGGGGCCCGCTCTATGGCTACACCTTC.

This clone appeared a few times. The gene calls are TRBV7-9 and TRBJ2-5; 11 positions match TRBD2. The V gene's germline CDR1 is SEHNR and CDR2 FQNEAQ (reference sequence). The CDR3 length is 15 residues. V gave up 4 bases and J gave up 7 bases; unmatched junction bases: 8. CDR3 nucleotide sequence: TGTGCCAGCAGCTCACCTACCACTAGCGGGAGGACCCAGTACTTC. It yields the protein CASSSPTTSGRTQYF.

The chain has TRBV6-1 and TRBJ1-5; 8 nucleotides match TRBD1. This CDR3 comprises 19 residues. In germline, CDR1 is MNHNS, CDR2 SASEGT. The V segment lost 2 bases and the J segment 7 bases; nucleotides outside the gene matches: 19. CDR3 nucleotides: TGTGCCAGCAGTGAACGCGTATCCGGACAGGGTTTTTTGAGGCAGCCCCAGCATTTT. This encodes CASSERVSGQGFLRQPQHF.

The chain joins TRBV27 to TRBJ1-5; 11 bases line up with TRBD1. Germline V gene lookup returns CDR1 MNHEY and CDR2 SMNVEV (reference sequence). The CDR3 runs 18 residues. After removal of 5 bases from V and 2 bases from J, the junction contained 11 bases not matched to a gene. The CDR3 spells CASSPSPGQGDGNQPQHF. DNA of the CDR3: TGTGCCAGCAGTCCCTCCCCGGGACAGGGGGACGGCAATCAGCCCCAGCATTTT.

CDR3 region: CASSPNTGDEQYF. CDR3 sequence (DNA): TGTGCCAGCTCGCCAAACACAGGGGACGAGCAGTACTTC. The chain uses TRBV18 and TRBJ2-7; 7 positions match TRBD1. Germline V gives CDR1 KGHSH, CDR2 LQKENI. There are 13 residues in the CDR3. V shed 6 bases and J 5 bases; nucleotides not matched to a gene: 7.

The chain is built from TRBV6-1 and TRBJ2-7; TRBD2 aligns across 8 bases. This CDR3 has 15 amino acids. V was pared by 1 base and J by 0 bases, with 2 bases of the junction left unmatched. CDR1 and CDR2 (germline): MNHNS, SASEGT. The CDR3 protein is CASSEVAGGSYEQYF. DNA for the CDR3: TGTGCCAGCAGTGAAGTTGCGGGAGGCTCCTACGAGCAGTACTTC.

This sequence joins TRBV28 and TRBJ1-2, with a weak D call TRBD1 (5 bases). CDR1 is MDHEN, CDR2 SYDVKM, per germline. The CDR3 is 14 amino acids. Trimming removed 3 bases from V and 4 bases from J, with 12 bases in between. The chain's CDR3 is CASSFFRQPYGYTF. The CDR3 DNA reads TGTGCCAGCAGTTTCTTTCGACAGCCCTATGGCTACACCTTC.

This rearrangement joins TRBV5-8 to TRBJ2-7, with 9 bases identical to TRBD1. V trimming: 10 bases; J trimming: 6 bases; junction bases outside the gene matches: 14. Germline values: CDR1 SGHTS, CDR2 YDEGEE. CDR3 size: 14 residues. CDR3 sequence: CAASFGQGWSEQYF. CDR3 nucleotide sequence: TGTGCCGCCAGCTTCGGACAGGGGTGGTCCGAGCAGTACTTC.

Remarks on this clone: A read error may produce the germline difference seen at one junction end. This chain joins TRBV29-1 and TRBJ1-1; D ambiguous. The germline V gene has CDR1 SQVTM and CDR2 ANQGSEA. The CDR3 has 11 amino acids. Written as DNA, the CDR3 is TGCAGCGTTGAAGGGAACAGTGAAGCTTTCTTT. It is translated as CSVEGNSEAFF.

The CDR3 DNA reads TGTGCCAGCAGCTTGGGACAGGGATATGGTGGCTACACCTTC. Amino acids: CASSLGQGYGGYTF. V is TRBV5-4 and J is TRBJ1-2, with TRBD1 matching over 7 bases. J lost 7 bases, V lost 0 bases, and 6 bases had no gene match. The CDR3 has 14 residues. Germline V gene sequence: CDR1 SGHNT, CDR2 YYREEE (reference sequence).

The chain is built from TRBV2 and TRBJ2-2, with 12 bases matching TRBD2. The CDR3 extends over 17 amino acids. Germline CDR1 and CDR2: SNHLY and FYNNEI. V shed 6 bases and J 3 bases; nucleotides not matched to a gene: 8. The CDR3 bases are TGTGCCAGCAGCGAGCGAGGACTAGCGGGGTACACCGGGGAGCTGTTTTTT. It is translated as CASSERGLAGYTGELFF. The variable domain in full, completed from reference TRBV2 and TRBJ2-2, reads EPEVTQTPSHQVTQMGQEVILRCVPISNHLYFYWYRQILGQKVEFLVSFYNNEISEKSEIFDDQFSVERPDGSNFTLKIRSTKLEDSAMYFCASSERGLAGYTGELFFGEGSRLTVL.

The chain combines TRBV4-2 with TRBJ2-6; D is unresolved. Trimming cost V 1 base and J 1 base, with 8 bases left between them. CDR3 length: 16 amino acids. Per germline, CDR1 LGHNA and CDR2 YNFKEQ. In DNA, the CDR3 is TGTGCCAGCAGCCAAGTTGCCGGGTCTGGGGCCAACGTCCTGACTTTC. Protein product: CASSQVAGSGANVLTF.

Here the CDR3 DNA reads TGTGCCAGCAGCCCCCGAGAGGGGGCCGGTGAGACCCAGTACTTC. This encodes CASSPREGAGETQYF. The chain combines TRBV9 with TRBJ2-5; 7 nucleotides agree with TRBD1. V dropped 4 bases and J dropped 5; count of bases not matched to a gene: 11. Germline V gene lookup returns CDR1 SGDLS and CDR2 YYNGEE. The CDR3 is 15 residues long. Filled out from reference TRBV9 and TRBJ2-5, the complete variable domain reads DSGVTQTPKHLITATGQRVTLRCSPRSGDLSVYWYQQSLDQGLQFLIQYYNGEERAKGNILERFSAQQFPDLHSELNLSSLELGDSALYFCASSPREGAGETQYFGPGTRLLVL.